The 14 T cell receptor beta chains below were found in one sample sequenced in a study of response to subunit inactivated influenza vaccine. TCRdb analysed the RT-PCR reads with MiXCR anew, one entry per CDR3 protein. The sample has approximately 500,000 distinct CDR3 sequences, 14% seen once. Sequenced material: PBMCs from blood, taken 11 to 12 days after vaccination. Every receptor here comes from a man aged 50-59 years who received an inactivated influenza vaccine.

The CDR3 protein is CSASIRGDEQYF. The CDR3 bases are TGCAGTGCTAGTATCAGGGGCGACGAGCAGTACTTC. This rearrangement joins TRBV20-1 to TRBJ2-7; tentative D call: TRBD1 (6 bases). V was pared by 3 bases and J by 5 bases, with 11 bases between. This CDR3 is 12 amino acids long. In germline, CDR1 is DFQATT, CDR2 SNEGSKA (reference sequence).

This clonotype showed up many times. This rearrangement joins TRBV12-3 or TRBV12-4 to TRBJ2-5; TRBD1 matches at 9 bases. Trimming took 5 bases from V and 2 from J; bases not matched to a gene: 6. This CDR3 contains 15 residues. The CDR3 is CASSRGQGRQETQYF. CDR3 nucleotide sequence: TGTGCCAGCAGTAGGGGACAGGGACGTCAAGAGACCCAGTACTTC.

The chain carries TRBV10-3 and TRBJ2-3, with D perhaps TRBD1 (5 bases). CDR1 and CDR2 (germline): ENHRY, SYGVKD. The CDR3 consists of 14 residues. V shed 4 bases and J shed 2 bases, with 10 bases lying between them. CDR3 region: CAISATAITDTQYF. The CDR3 DNA sequence: TGTGCCATCAGTGCGACAGCGATCACAGATACGCAGTATTTT.

Here the CDR3 reads CSATPPGLAVDIQYF. Written as DNA, the CDR3 is TGCAGTGCTACCCCCCCGGGACTAGCAGTTGACATTCAGTACTTC. The chain recombines TRBV20-1 with TRBJ2-4; 9 bases match TRBD2. The V and J ends lost 4 bases and 8 bases, in that order; junction bases with no gene match: 12. The CDR3 sequence is 15 residues long. Germline V gives CDR1 DFQATT, CDR2 SNEGSKA (reference sequence).

There are a few counts of this clonotype. V and J are TRBV29-1 and TRBJ2-1; D is possibly TRBD2 (6 bases). CDR1 and CDR2 (germline): SQVTM, ANQGSEA. This CDR3 has 15 amino acids. Trimming removed 7 bases from V and 6 bases from J, with 22 bases in between. The CDR3 loop reads CSAEAPATSFNEQFF. The CDR3 nucleotides are TGCAGCGCCGAAGCCCCGGCCACTAGCTTCAATGAGCAGTTCTTC.

There are many counts of this clonotype. In DNA, the CDR3 is TGTGCCAGCTCCTCCCTAGCGGGAGTAGGGGAGACCCAGTACTTC. This sequence encodes CASSSLAGVGETQYF. V usage is TRBV7-9 and J usage is TRBJ2-5; the match to TRBD2 covers 10 bases. The J segment lost 5 bases and the V segment lost 8 bases, leaving 11 bases of the junction unmatched. Germline CDR1 SEHNR, CDR2 FQNEAQ (reference sequence). This CDR3 contains 15 residues.

The chain links TRBV6-1 to TRBJ2-5, with D possibly matching TRBD2 (6 bases). The germline gives CDR1 MNHNS, CDR2 SASEGT. The CDR3 is 14 amino acids. V lost 6 bases and J lost 4, with 15 bases in between. In DNA form, the CDR3 reads TGTGCCAGCAGCGGGACTGCCGGAACAGAGACCCAGTACTTC. Translated: CASSGTAGTETQYF.

This clonotype was found many times. This chain links TRBV6-2 or TRBV6-3 with TRBJ1-2; D remains unclear. Trimming removed 5 bases at V and 2 bases at J, with 12 bases between. The CDR3 contains 14 residues. Germline V gene data show CDR1 as MNHEY and CDR2 as SVGEGT. The chain's CDR3 is CASSQTPVNYGYTF. CDR3 nucleotide sequence: TGTGCCAGCAGTCAGACACCAGTGAACTATGGCTACACCTTC.

V usage is TRBV29-1 and J usage is TRBJ2-7; D is unresolved. The V end lost 7 bases, the J end lost 3 bases, and 10 bases lay between the germline ends. The CDR3 totals 11 residues. CDR1 and CDR2 from the germline V gene are SQVTM and ANQGSEA. The CDR3 DNA follows: TGCAGCGCGGGTGGGTTCTACGAGCAGTACTTC. Translation: CSAGGFYEQYF.

The chain has TRBV18 and TRBJ2-4; 9 bases agree with TRBD2. The germline gives CDR1 KGHSH, CDR2 LQKENI. The CDR3 is made up of 15 amino acids. V dropped 0 bases and J dropped 7; count of bases not matched to a gene: 4. The CDR3 loop is CASSPPASGTNIQYF. In DNA, the CDR3 is TGTGCCAGCTCACCACCGGCTAGCGGGACCAACATTCAGTACTTC.

There are a few counts of this clonotype. V usage is TRBV7-8 and J usage is TRBJ2-3; D gene ambiguous. The germline V gene has CDR1 SGHVS and CDR2 FQNEAQ. CDR3 size: 13 residues. Between the trimmed V and J ends, which lost 6 bases and 7 bases, there was a span of 14 bases. Written as DNA, the CDR3 is TGTGCCAGCAGGGCCGATTTTACGAATACGCAGTATTTT. It encodes CASRADFTNTQYF.

This clonotype was detected a few times. The V and J genes are TRBV29-1 and TRBJ1-1; 7 nucleotides agree with TRBD1. V shed 4 bases and J 0 bases; nucleotides not matched to a gene: 11. The CDR3 runs 16 residues. CDR1 and CDR2 from the germline V gene are SQVTM and ANQGSEA. The DNA of the CDR3 is TGCAGCGTTGTCGGCAGGGGGGATTACATGAACACTGAAGCTTTCTTT. It yields the protein CSVVGRGDYMNTEAFF.

This clonotype has more than one count but fewer than ten. The V and J genes are TRBV20-1 and TRBJ1-5, with 7 bases that match TRBD1. The CDR3 contains 14 residues. Trimming removed 4 bases from V and 3 bases from J; junction bases left unmatched: 6. The germline CDR1 and CDR2 sequences are DFQATT and SNEGSKA (reference sequence). CDR3 residues: CSAKFGTANQPQHF. The CDR3 DNA sequence: TGCAGTGCTAAATTCGGGACAGCCAATCAGCCCCAGCATTTT.

The chain employs TRBV5-3 and TRBJ2-7; D possibly matches TRBD1 or TRBD2 (5 bases each). TRBV5-3 is noted as an ORF with a role that remains uncertain. V lost 4 bases to trimming and J lost 2 bases, with 13 bases between them. The CDR3 runs to 14 residues. The chain's CDR3 is CARSNRDGTYEQYF. The CDR3 DNA follows: TGTGCCAGAAGCAACCGGGACGGAACCTACGAGCAGTACTTC.